This T cell receptor beta chain is from a study of T cell responses to AZD1222 COVID-19 vaccine. Some clones are missing from TCRdb's copy, which holds only in-frame ones; the method was immunoSEQ multiplex PCR. The table lists 150,000 or so clones, over 75% of them singletons. This CDR3 is built from 15 residues. Germline V CDR1 and CDR2: LGHDT, YNNKEL (reference sequence). The ends lost 6 bases at V and 7 bases at J; junction bases unmatched: 11. The chain links TRBV3-1 (or the pseudogene TRBV3-2) to TRBJ2-2, with 7 bases lining up with TRBD1. The material was peripheral blood, obtained on day 0 of AZD1222 vaccination. The TCR sequence derives from an adult in good health. The CDR3 spells CASRGIRQGGGELFF. The DNA of the CDR3 is TGTGCCAGCAGGGGCATAAGACAGGGCGGCGGGGAGCTGTTTTTT.